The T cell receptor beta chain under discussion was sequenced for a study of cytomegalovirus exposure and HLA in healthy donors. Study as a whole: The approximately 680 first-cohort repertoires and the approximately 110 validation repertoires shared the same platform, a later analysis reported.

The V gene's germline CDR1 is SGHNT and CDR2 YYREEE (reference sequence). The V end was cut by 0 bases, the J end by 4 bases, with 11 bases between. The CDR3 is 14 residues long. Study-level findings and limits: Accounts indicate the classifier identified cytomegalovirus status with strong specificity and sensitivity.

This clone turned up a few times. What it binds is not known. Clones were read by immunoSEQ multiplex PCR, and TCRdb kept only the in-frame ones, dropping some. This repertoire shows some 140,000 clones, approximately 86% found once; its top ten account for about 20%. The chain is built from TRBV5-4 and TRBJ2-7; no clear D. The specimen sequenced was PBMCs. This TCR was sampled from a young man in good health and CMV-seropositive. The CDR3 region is CASSLENSNYEQYF. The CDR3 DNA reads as TGTGCCAGCAGCTTGGAGAACAGCAATTACGAGCAGTACTTC.